The 9 T cell receptor beta chains listed next were all sequenced from one sample in a study of shared clonotypes between healthy human individuals. This table comes from immunoSEQ multiplex PCR, and its TCRdb copy is limited to in-frame clones, with some not included. The sample records 1 million to 1.2 million clones, roughly 80% being singletons. Input material: memory CD4+ T cells from PBMCs. As for subset: CD45RA-negative fraction. The receptors come from a man younger than 30 in good health. Some clones in this sample may be carry-over from other donors' samples.

The chain couples TRBV4-1 to TRBJ2-2; TRBD2 agrees at 7 bases. Looked up from germline, CDR1 is MGHRA and CDR2 is YSYEKL. CDR3 size: 19 residues. The junction had 10 bases not matched to a gene; V was cut back by 0 bases and J by 0 bases. The chain's CDR3 is CASSQDPRLAVTNTGELFF. The CDR3 DNA follows: TGCGCCAGCAGCCAAGATCCCCGTCTAGCGGTTACGAACACCGGGGAGCTGTTTTTT.

The table lists this clone with a few counts. V usage is TRBV7-8 and J usage is TRBJ2-3; TRBD2 matches at 8 bases. Unmatched junction bases numbered 6, after V lost 4 bases and J lost 9 bases. Germline-derived CDR1 and CDR2 are SGHVS and FQNEAQ. CDR3 size: 13 residues. The CDR3 DNA reads TGTGCCAGCAGCTACTCGCGGGAGGTGACGCAGTATTTT. It is translated as CASSYSREVTQYF.

The chain combines TRBV4-1 with TRBJ1-5, with 7 nucleotides matching TRBD1. Per germline, CDR1 MGHRA and CDR2 YSYEKL. The CDR3 runs 14 residues. Germline trimming cut 4 bases from V and 2 bases from J; bases unmatched to any gene: 2. The CDR3 loop is CASSPTGGNQPQHF. The CDR3 DNA reads TGCGCCAGCAGCCCCACAGGGGGCAATCAGCCCCAGCATTTT.

This clone appeared once. The chain has TRBV9 and TRBJ2-7; 7 bases are shared with TRBD2. Germline assignment: CDR1 SGDLS and CDR2 YYNGEE. J lost 6 bases, V lost 4 bases, and 10 bases had no gene match. The CDR3 is 14 residues long. The CDR3 is CASSPAAGPLEQYF. DNA for the CDR3: TGTGCCAGCAGCCCTGCAGCGGGGCCCCTCGAGCAGTACTTC.

This clone has a count of ten or more. The chain couples TRBV10-2 to TRBJ1-2, with D unresolved. The CDR3 covers 14 residues. V was trimmed by 5 bases and J by 0 bases, leaving 10 bases between them. CDR1 and CDR2 from the germline V gene are WSHSY and SAAADI. As DNA, the CDR3 is TGCGCCAGCAGTATAGGCCTATCTAACTATGGCTACACCTTC. Its protein is CASSIGLSNYGYTF.

The chain combines TRBV5-1 with TRBJ1-1; a weak D match, TRBD1 (6 bases). The CDR3 covers 15 residues. V lost 4 bases and J lost 1, with 14 bases in between. From germline, CDR1 is SGHRS and CDR2 YFSETQ. The chain's CDR3 is CASSTYRAGNTEAFF. Written as DNA, the CDR3 is TGCGCCAGCAGCACATACAGGGCGGGGAACACTGAAGCTTTCTTT.

The rearrangement links TRBV2 to TRBJ1-2; no definite D call. This CDR3 has 15 amino acids. Germline V gene data show CDR1 as SNHLY and CDR2 as FYNNEI. The V end was cut by 4 bases, the J end by 4 bases, with 16 bases between. CDR3 sequence: CASSVVRDSLYGYTF. The CDR3 DNA reads TGTGCCAGCAGTGTTGTCCGAGACTCACTCTATGGCTACACCTTC. The variable domain in full, completed from reference TRBV2 and TRBJ1-2, reads EPEVTQTPSHQVTQMGQEVILRCVPISNHLYFYWYRQILGQKVEFLVSFYNNEISEKSEIFDDQFSVERPDGSNFTLKIRSTKLEDSAMYFCASSVVRDSLYGYTFGSGTRLTVV.

This clone was seen only a few times. The gene calls are TRBV10-3 and TRBJ1-4, with D possibly TRBD1 on 6 matching bases. The V gene's germline CDR1 is ENHRY and CDR2 SYGVKD. Trimming stripped 6 bases from V and 0 bases from J, with 20 bases between. The CDR3 consists of 18 residues. The CDR3 bases are TGTGCCATCAGCCTCACTGACAGGCGTTCTGCAACTAATGAAAAACTGTTTTTT. Its protein is CAISLTDRRSATNEKLFF.

The V gene is TRBV7-2, the J gene TRBJ1-2, with D uncertain. In germline, CDR1 is SGHTA, CDR2 FQGNSA. The CDR3 is 14 amino acids. The V gene lost 1 base and the J gene lost 4 bases, with 10 bases spanning the gap. The CDR3 DNA reads as TGTGCCAGCAGCTTAGTGGCGGAGACCTATGGCTACACCTTC. Translating gives CASSLVAETYGYTF.